This TCR beta chain was captured by sequencing in a study of shared clonotypes between healthy human individuals. Findings and caveats of the study: Non-shared clonotypes showed lower generation probabilities than clonotypes common to all four donors.

As to this clone: As yet, its antigen is unknown.

Clones were read by immunoSEQ multiplex PCR, and TCRdb kept only the in-frame ones, dropping some. Here the sample spans some 120,000 clones, 68% being singletons. Germline CDR1 SGHRS, CDR2 YFSETQ. The CDR3 length is 16 residues. With V trimmed by 1 base and J by 2 bases, 7 bases remained unmatched. This rearrangement joins TRBV5-1 to TRBJ2-3; the match to TRBD1 covers 7 bases. The receptor was derived from a woman in her twenties or thirties in good health. Input material: memory CD8+ T cells sorted from blood. Subset indicated: CD45RO+ cells pooled with CCR7-negative TemRA cells. The CDR3 region is CASSLRTGQNTDTQYF. For the CDR3, the DNA is TGCGCCAGCAGCTTGCGGACAGGACAAAACACAGATACGCAGTATTTT. The whole variable domain, filled in from reference TRBV5-1 and TRBJ2-3, reads KAGVTQTPRYLIKTRGQQVTLSCSPISGHRSVSWYQQTPGQGLQFLFEYFSETQRNKGNFPGRFSGRQFSNSRSEMNVSTLELGDSALYLCASSLRTGQNTDTQYFGPGTRLTVL.